This T cell receptor (beta chain) comes out of a study of OX40 agonist ivuxolimab in advanced cancers. Broadly, across the study: The costimulatory receptor OX40 (CD134) was targeted by ivuxolimab, a fully human IgG2 agonistic monoclonal antibody. Intravenous ivuxolimab was administered to patients every 2 weeks at six dose levels: 0.01, 0.1, 0.3, 1.5, 3 and 10 mg/kg. Of the roughly 53 patients in dose escalation, about 19 had hepatocellular carcinoma, about 15 had melanoma, 9 had renal cell carcinoma and 9 had head and neck cancer. In the dose-escalation cohort, about four fifths of patients were male, and the mean age was roughly 60 years with a range of roughly 20 to 80. Prior anti-PD-1, anti-PD-L1 or anti-CTLA-4 therapy was permitted, and 30% to 50% of dose-escalation patients had received checkpoint inhibitors. Partial responses occurred in three dose-escalation patients: two with cutaneous melanoma and one with hepatocellular carcinoma. The point of sequencing TCRbeta in the periphery was to test whether ivuxolimab changed TCR sequence diversity and drove clonal T-cell expansion. The paper covers the monotherapy dose-escalation part of the phase I ivuxolimab trial, which included N = 52 patients.

Genomic DNA was extracted from sorted cells for sequencing of the TCRbeta CDR3 region. TCRbeta CDR3 regions were sequenced using the immunoSEQ Assay. TCRdb stores this immuneACCESS table with in-frame sequences only. Part of the clones is absent; in the studies checked, under half of the shortfall reflects unresolved V genes, and no reason is known for the rest. The sample has roughly 79,000 clones on record, roughly 85% of them singletons. The ten largest account for roughly a sixth of the sample. Spanning cysteine to phenylalanine, the CDR3 consists of 19 amino acids. Left in the record is the CDR3 DNA by itself, 57 bases read in frame from the first base. V trim: 4 bases; J trim: 2 bases; unmatched bases: 10. Per the germline V gene, SGDLS is the CDR1 and YYNGEE is the CDR2. Regarding this clone: This receptor's antigen is unknown. Base quality data are lacking; no much larger clone is found one base away.

Patients with autoimmune disease history or receiving systemic immunosuppression were excluded from the trial. Peripheral blood for TCR sequencing was drawn from every dose cohort at baseline, at cycle 4 day 1 and at cycle 7 day 1. The samples were taken from a phase I, first-in-human, multicenter, open-label dose-escalation trial of ivuxolimab. Adults with locally advanced or metastatic head and neck squamous cell, hepatocellular, melanoma or renal cell carcinoma were enrolled in the trial. Before TCR sequencing, CD4+ and CD8+ T cells were separately sorted from peripheral blood. The paper as a whole reports these results and caveats: At doses of 0.1 to 3.0 mg/kg, clonal expansion of both CD4+ and CD8+ T cells in blood was seen between baseline and week 6. The antigen specificity of the clonally expanded peripheral T cells was not determined. Low levels of normalized T-cell clonal expansion were also seen in some patients who did not respond. In the 0.1-3.0 mg/kg groups, partial responders were among the patients with the lowest normalized peripheral clonal expansion, particularly in CD8+ T cells. After ivuxolimab, more expanded clones were found on average in CD8+ T cells than in CD4+ T cells.

Sequenced here: CD4+ or CD8+ T cells sorted from blood, sampled in a trial of the OX40 agonist ivuxolimab. The rearranged chain carries TRBV9 and TRBJ2-1, with TRBD2 matching 15 junction bases. The source of this sequence is an adult with an advanced solid tumor such as melanoma, head and neck, liver or kidney cancer. The base sequence is TGTGCCAGCAGCTTTTTGGGACTAGCGGGAGGTGTCGCCTACAATGAGCAGTTCTTC. Its coded protein is CASSFLGLAGGVAYNEQFF.